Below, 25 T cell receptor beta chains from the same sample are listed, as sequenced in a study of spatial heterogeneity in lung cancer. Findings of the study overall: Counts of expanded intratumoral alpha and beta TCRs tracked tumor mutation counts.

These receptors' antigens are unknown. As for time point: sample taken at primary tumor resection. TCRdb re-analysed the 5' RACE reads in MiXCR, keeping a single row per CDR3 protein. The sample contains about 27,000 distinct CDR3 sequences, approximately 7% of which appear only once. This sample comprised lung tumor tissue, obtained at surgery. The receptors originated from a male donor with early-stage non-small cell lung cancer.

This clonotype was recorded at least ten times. The CDR3 reads CASSSGTQAWGHHF. The CDR3 nucleotides are TGTGCCAGCAGTTCCGGGACGCAGGCTTGGGGTCACCACTTT. The rearrangement uses TRBV2 and TRBJ1-6, with D possibly matching TRBD1 (5 bases). Germline CDR1 and CDR2: SNHLY and FYNNEI. Trimming pared 5 bases from V and 18 bases from J, leaving 23 bases between. The CDR3 extends over 14 amino acids. The whole variable domain, remainder taken from reference TRBV2 and TRBJ1-6, is EPEVTQTPSHQVTQMGQEVILRCVPISNHLYFYWYRQILGQKVEFLVSFYNNEISEKSEIFDDQFSVERPDGSNFTLKIRSTKLEDSAMYFCASSSGTQAWGHHFGNGTRLTVT.

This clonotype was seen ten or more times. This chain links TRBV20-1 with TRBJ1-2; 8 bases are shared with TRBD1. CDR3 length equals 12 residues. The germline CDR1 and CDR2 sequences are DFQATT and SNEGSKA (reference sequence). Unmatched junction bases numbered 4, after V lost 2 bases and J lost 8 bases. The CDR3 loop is CSARQGASGYTF. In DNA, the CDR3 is TGCAGTGCTAGACAGGGGGCGTCGGGCTACACCTTC.

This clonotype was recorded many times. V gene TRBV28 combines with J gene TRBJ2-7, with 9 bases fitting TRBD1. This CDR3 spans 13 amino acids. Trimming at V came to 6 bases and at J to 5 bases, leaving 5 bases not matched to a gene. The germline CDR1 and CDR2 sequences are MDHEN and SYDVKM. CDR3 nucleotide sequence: TGTGCCAGCAGGGGGACAGGGATCCACGAGCAGTACTTC. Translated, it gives CASRGTGIHEQYF.

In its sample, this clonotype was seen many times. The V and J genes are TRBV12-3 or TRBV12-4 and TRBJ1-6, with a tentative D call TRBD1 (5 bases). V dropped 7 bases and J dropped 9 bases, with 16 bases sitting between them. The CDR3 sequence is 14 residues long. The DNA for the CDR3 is TGTGCCAGCAACCGGGACCAAGCAATTTCACCCCTCCACTTT. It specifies CASNRDQAISPLHF.

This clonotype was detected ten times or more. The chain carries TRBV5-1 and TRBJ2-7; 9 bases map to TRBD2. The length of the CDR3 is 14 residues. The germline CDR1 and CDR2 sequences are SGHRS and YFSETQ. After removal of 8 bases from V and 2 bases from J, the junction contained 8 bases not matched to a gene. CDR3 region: CASGSGGPTYEQYF. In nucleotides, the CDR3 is TGCGCCAGTGGAAGCGGGGGGCCGACCTACGAGCAGTACTTC.

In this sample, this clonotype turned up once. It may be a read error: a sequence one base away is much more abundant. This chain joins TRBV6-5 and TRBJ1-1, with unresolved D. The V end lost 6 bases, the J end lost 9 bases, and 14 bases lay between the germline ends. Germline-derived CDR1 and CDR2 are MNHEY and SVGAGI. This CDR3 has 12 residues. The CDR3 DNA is TGTGCCAGCAGATCTCGGTGGGGTCAAGCTTTCTTT. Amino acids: CASRSRWGQAFF.

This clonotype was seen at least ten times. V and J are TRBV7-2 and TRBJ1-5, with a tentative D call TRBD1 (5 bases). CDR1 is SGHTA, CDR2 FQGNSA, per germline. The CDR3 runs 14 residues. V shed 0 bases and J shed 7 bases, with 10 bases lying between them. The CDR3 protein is CASSLAGASQPQHF. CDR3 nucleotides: TGTGCCAGCAGCTTAGCCGGGGCAAGCCAGCCCCAGCATTTT.

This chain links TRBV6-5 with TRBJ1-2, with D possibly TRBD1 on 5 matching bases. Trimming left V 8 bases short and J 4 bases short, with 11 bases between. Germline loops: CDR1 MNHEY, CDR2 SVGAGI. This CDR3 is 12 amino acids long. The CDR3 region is CASRTGGYGYTF. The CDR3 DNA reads TGTGCCAGCCGGACTGGGGGCTATGGCTACACCTTC.

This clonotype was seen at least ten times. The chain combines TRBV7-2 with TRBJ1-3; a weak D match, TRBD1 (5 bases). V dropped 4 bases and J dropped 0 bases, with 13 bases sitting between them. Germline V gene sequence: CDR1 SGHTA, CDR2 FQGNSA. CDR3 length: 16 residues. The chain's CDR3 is CASSSRSGNSGNTIYF. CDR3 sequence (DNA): TGTGCCAGCAGCTCACGTTCAGGGAACTCTGGAAACACCATATATTTT. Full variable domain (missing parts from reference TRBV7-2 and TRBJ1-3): GAGVSQSPSNKVTEKGKDVELRCDPISGHTALYWYRQSLGQGLEFLIYFQGNSAPDKSGLPSDRFSAERTGGSVSTLTIQRTQQEDSAVYLCASSSRSGNSGNTIYFGEGSWLTVV.

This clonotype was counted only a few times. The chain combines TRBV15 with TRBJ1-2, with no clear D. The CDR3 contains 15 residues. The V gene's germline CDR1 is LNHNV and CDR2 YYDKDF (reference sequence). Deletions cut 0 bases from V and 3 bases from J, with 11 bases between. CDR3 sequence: CATSRDRAEDYGYTF. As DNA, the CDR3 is TGTGCCACCAGCAGAGATAGGGCGGAGGACTATGGCTACACCTTC.

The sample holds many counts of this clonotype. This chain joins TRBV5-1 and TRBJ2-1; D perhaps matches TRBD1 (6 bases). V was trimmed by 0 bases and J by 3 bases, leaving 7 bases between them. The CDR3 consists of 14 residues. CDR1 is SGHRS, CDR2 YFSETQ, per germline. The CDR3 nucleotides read TGCGCCAGCAGCTTGGGGGACATCTACAATGAGCAGTTCTTC. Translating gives CASSLGDIYNEQFF.

CDR3 residues: CASSYPTGRLEKLFF. As DNA, the CDR3 is TGTGCCAGCAGTTATCCGACAGGGAGGCTTGAAAAACTGTTTTTT. The chain recombines TRBV6-6 with TRBJ1-4; 7 bases line up with TRBD1. The CDR3 covers 15 residues. V lost 3 bases and J lost 7; bases outside the gene matches: 8. Germline V CDR1 and CDR2: MNHNY, SVGAGI (reference sequence).

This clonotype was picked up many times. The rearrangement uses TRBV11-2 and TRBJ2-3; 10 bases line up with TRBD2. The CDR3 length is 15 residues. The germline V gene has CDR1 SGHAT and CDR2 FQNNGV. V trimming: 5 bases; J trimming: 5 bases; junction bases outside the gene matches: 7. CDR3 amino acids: CASSPRTSGVDTQYF. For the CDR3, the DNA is TGTGCCAGCAGCCCCCGTACTAGCGGGGTAGATACGCAGTATTTT. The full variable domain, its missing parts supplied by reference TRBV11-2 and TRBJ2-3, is EAGVAQSPRYKIIEKRQSVAFWCNPISGHATLYWYQQILGQGPKLLIQFQNNGVVDDSQLPKDRFSAERLKGVDSTLKIQPAKLEDSAVYLCASSPRTSGVDTQYFGPGTRLTVL.

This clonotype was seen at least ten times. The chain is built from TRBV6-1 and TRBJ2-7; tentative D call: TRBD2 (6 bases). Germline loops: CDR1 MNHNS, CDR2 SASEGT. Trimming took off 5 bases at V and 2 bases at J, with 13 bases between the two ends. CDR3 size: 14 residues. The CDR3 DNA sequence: TGTGCCAGCAGTCACCTTGGGGGGACCTACGAGCAGTACTTC. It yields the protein CASSHLGGTYEQYF.

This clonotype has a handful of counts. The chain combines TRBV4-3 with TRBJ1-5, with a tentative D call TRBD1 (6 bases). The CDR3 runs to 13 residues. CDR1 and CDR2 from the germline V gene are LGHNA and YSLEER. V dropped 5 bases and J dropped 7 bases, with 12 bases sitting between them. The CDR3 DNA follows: TGCGCCAGCAGCGCACAGGGCGGGCAGCCCCAGCATTTT. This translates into CASSAQGGQPQHF.

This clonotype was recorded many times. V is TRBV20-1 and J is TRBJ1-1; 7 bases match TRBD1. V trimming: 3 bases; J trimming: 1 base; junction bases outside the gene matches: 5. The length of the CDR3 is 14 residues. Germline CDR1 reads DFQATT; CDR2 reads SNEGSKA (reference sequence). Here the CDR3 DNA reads TGCAGTGCTAGGGCGACAGGGCGGAACACTGAAGCTTTCTTT. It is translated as CSARATGRNTEAFF.

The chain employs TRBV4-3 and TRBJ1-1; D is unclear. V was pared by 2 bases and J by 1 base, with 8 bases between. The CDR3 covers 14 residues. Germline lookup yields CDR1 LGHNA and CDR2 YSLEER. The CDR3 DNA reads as TGCGCCAGCAGCCAATGGTACAGGAACACTGAAGCTTTCTTT. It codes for CASSQWYRNTEAFF.

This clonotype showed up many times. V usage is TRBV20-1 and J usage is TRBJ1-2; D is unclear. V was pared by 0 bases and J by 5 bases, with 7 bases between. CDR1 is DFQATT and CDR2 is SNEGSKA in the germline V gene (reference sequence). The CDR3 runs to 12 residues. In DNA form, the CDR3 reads TGCAGTGCTAGAGATATTGCATATGGCTACACCTTC. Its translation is CSARDIAYGYTF.

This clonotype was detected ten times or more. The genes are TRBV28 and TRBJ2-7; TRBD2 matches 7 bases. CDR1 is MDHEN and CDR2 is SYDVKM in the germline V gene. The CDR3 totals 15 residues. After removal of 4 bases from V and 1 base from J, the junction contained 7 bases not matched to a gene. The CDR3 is CASSSPTGGSYEQYF. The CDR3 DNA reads TGTGCCAGCAGTTCCCCGACCGGGGGGTCCTACGAGCAGTACTTC.

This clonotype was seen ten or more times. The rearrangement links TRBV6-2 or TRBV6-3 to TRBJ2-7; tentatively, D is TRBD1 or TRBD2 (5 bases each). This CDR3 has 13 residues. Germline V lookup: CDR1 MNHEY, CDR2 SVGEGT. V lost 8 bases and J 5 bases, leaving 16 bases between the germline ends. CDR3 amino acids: CASAKVGVDEQYF. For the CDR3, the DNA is TGTGCCAGCGCCAAAGTGGGGGTCGACGAGCAGTACTTC.

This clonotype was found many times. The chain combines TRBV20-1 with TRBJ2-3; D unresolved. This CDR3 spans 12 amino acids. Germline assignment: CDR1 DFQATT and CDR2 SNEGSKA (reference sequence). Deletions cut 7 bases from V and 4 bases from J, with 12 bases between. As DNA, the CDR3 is TGCAGTGTCGGCAGGCCCCCAGATACGCAGTATTTT. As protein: CSVGRPPDTQYF.

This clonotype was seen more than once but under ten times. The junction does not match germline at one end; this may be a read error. The CDR3 DNA is TGCAGTGATAGAATCGGCAGGGAGGCCTCCTACGAGCAGTACTTC. This gives the protein CSDRIGREASYEQYF. This sequence joins TRBV20-1 and TRBJ2-7, with a possible D match to TRBD2 (6 bases). The CDR3 has 15 amino acids. Germline loops: CDR1 DFQATT, CDR2 SNEGSKA (reference sequence).

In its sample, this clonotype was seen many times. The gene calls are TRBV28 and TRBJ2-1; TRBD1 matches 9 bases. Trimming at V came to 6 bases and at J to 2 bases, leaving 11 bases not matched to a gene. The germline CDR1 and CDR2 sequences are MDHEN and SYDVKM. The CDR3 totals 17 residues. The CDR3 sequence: CASSHAERQGAYNEQFF. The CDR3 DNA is TGTGCCAGCAGCCATGCCGAGAGACAGGGGGCCTACAATGAGCAGTTCTTC.

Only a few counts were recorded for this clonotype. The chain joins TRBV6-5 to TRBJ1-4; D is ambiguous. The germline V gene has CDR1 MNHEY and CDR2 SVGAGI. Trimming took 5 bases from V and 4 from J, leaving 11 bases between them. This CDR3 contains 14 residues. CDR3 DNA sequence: TGTGCCAGCAGTCGAGGCTGGTTTAATGAAAAACTGTTTTTT. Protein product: CASSRGWFNEKLFF.

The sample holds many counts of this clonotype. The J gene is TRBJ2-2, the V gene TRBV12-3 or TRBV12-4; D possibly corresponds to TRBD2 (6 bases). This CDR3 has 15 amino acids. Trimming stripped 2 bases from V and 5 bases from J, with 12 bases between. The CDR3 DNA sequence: TGTGCCAGCAGTTTACAGGTCGGGGGAACCGGGGAGCTGTTTTTT. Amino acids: CASSLQVGGTGELFF.